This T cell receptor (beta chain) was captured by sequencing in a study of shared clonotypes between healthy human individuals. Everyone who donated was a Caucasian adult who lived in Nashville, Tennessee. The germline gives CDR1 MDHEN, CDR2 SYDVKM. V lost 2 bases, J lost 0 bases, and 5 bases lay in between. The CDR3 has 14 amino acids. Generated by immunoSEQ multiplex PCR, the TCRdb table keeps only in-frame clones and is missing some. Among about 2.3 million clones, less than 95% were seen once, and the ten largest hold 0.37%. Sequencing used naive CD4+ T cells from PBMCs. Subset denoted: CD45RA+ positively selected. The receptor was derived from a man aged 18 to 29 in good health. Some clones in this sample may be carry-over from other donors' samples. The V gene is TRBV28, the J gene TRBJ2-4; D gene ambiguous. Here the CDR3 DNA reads TGTGCCAGCAGTTTAAGGCCAGCCAAAAACATTCAGTACTTC. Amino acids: CASSLRPAKNIQYF.